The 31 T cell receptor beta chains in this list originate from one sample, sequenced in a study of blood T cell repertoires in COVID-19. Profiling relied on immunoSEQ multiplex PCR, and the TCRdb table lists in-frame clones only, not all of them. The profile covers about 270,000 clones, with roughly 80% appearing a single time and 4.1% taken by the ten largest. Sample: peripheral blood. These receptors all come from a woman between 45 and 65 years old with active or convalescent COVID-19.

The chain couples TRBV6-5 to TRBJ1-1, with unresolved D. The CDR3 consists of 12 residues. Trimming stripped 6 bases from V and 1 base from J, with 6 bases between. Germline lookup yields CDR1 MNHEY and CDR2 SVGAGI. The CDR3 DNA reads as TGTGCCAGCAGCACGGGGAACACTGAAGCTTTCTTT. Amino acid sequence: CASSTGNTEAFF.

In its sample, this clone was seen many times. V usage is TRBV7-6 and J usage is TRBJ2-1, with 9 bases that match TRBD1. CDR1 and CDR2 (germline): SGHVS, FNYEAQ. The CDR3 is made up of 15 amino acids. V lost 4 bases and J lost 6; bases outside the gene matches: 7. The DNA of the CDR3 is TGTGCCAGCAGCTCCACAGGGGGCACAAGCAATGAGCAGTTCTTC. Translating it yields CASSSTGGTSNEQFF.

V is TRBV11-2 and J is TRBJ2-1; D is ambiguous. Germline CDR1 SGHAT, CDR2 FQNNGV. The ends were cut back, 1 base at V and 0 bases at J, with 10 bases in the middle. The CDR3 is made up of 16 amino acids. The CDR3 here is CASSLVPLSSYNEQFF. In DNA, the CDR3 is TGTGCCAGCAGCTTAGTCCCCCTTAGCTCCTACAATGAGCAGTTCTTC.

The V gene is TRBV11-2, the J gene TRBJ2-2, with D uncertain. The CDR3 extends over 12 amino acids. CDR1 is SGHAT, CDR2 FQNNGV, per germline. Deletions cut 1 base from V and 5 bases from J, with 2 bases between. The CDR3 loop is CASSLVTGELFF. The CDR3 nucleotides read TGTGCCAGCAGCTTAGTAACCGGGGAGCTGTTTTTT.

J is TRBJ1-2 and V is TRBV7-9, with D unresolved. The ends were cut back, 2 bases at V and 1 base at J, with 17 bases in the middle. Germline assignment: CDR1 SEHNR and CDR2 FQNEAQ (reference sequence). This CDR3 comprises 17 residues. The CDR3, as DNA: TGTGCCAGCAGCTTACCGGGAGGGTCCGCCATTAACTATGGCTACACCTTC. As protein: CASSLPGGSAINYGYTF.

In DNA form, the CDR3 reads TGTGCCAGCAGACCCGAGCGACCCGACTATGGCTACACCTTC. Translating it yields CASRPERPDYGYTF. This rearrangement joins TRBV27 to TRBJ1-2; D not resolved. Germline CDR1 MNHEY, CDR2 SMNVEV (reference sequence). This CDR3 is 14 amino acids long. V was trimmed by 6 bases and J by 3 bases, leaving 14 bases between them.

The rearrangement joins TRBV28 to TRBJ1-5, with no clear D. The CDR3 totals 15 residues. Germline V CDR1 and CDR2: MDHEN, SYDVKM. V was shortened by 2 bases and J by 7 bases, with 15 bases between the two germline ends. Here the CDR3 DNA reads TGTGCCAGCAGTTTACGCGGCGGCCTTTGGCAGCCCCAGCATTTT. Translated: CASSLRGGLWQPQHF.

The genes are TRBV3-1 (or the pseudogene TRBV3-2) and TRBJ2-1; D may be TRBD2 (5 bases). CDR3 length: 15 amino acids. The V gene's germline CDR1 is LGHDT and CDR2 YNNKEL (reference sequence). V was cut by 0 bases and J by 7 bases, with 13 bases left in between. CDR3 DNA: TGTGCCAGCAGCCAAGAAAGCGGCCGAAGGAATGAGCAGTTCTTC. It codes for CASSQESGRRNEQFF.

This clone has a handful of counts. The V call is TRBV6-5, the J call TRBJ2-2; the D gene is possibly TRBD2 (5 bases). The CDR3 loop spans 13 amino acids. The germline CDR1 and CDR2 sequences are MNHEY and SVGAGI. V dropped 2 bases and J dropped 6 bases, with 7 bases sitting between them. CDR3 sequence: CASSYGEPGELFF. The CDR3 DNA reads TGTGCCAGCAGTTACGGGGAGCCCGGGGAGCTGTTTTTT.

The CDR3 loop is CAWGQGLRYTF. CDR3 nucleotides: TGTGCCTGGGGACAGGGTCTTCGCTACACCTTC. The V call is TRBV30, the J call TRBJ1-2; TRBD1 agrees at 8 bases. CDR3 length equals 11 residues. V was clipped by 5 bases and J by 9 bases; unmatched bases: 5. Germline V gene lookup returns CDR1 GTSNPN and CDR2 SVGIG (reference sequence).

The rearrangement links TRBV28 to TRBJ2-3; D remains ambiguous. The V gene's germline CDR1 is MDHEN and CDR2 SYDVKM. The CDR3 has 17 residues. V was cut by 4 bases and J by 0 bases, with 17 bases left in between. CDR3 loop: CASSYPARRSSTDTQYF. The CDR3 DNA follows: TGTGCCAGCAGTTACCCAGCTCGGCGGAGCAGCACAGATACGCAGTATTTT.

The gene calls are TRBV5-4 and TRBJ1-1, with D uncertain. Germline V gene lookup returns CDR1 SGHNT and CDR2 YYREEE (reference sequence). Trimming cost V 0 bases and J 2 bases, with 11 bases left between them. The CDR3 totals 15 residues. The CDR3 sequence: CASSLESYPNTEAFF. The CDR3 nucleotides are TGTGCCAGCAGCTTGGAAAGCTATCCAAACACTGAAGCTTTCTTT.

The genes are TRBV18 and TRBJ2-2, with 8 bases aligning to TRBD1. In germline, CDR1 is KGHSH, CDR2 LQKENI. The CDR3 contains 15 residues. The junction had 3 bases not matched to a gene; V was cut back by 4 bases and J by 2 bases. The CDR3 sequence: CASSLGQGNTGELFF. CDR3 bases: TGTGCCAGCTCACTTGGACAGGGAAACACCGGGGAGCTGTTTTTT.

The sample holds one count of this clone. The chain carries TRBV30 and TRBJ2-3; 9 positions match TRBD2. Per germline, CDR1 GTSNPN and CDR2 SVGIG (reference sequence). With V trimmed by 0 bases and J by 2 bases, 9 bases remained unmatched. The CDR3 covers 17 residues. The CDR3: CAWSVRVAGAFTDTQYF. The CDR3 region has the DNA TGTGCCTGGAGTGTACGGGTAGCGGGAGCGTTCACAGATACGCAGTATTTT.

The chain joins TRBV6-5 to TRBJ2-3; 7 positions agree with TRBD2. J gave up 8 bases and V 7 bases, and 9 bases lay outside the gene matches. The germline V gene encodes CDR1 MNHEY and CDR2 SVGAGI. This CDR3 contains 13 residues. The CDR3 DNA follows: TGTGCCAGCACCCAGCGGGGCGTCGGTACGCAGTATTTT. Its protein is CASTQRGVGTQYF.

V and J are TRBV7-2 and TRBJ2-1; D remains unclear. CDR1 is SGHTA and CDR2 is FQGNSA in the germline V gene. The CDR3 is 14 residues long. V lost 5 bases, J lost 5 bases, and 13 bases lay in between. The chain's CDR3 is CASSPRIANNEQFF. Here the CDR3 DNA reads TGTGCCAGCAGCCCCAGGATCGCAAACAATGAGCAGTTCTTC.

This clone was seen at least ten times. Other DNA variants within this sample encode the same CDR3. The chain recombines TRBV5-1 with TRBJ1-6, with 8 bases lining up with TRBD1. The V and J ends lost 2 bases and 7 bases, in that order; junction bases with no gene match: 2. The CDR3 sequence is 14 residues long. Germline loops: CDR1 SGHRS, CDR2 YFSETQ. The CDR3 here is CASSFYRGNSPLHF. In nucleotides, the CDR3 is TGCGCCAGCAGCTTCTACAGGGGGAATTCACCCCTCCACTTT.

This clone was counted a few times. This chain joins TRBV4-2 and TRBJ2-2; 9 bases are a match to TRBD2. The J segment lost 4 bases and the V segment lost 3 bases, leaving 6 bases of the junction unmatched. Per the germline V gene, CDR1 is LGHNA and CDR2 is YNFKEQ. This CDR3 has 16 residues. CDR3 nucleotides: TGTGCCAGCAGCCACCCTGCGGGGGGGGGCACCGGGGAGCTGTTTTTT. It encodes CASSHPAGGGTGELFF.

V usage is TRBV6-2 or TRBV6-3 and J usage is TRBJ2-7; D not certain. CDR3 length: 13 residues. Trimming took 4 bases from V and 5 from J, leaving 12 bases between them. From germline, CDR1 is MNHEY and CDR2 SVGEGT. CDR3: CASSLQVVHEQYF. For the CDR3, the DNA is TGTGCCAGCAGTTTGCAGGTCGTCCACGAGCAGTACTTC.

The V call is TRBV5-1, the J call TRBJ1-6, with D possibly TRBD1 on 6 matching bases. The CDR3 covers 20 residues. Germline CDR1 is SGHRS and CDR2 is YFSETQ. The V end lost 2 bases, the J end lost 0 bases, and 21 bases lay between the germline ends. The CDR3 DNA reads TGCGCCAGCAGCTTACTGTCCACGGGGGGGCCAAGCTCCTATAATTCACCCCTCCACTTT. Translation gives CASSLLSTGGPSSYNSPLHF. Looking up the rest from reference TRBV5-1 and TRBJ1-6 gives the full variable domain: KAGVTQTPRYLIKTRGQQVTLSCSPISGHRSVSWYQQTPGQGLQFLFEYFSETQRNKGNFPGRFSGRQFSNSRSEMNVSTLELGDSALYLCASSLLSTGGPSSYNSPLHFGNGTRLTVT.

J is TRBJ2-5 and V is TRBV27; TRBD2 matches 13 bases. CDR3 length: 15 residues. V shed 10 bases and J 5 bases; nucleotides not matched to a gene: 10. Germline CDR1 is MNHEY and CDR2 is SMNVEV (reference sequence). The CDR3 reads CATTTSGRTPETQYF. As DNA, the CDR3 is TGTGCCACCACGACTAGCGGGAGGACTCCGGAGACCCAGTACTTC.

Here the CDR3 reads CASSSSWTSKNEQFF. Written as DNA, the CDR3 is TGTGCCAGCAGCTCGTCCTGGACTAGCAAAAATGAGCAGTTCTTC. The V and J genes are TRBV11-2 and TRBJ2-1; 8 positions match TRBD2. Germline V CDR1 and CDR2: SGHAT, FQNNGV. The CDR3 consists of 15 residues. The ends lost 4 bases at V and 7 bases at J; junction bases unmatched: 9.

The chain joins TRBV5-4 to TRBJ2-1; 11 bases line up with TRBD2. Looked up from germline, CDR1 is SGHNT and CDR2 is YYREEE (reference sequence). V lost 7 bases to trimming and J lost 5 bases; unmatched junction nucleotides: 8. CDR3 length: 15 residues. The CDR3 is CASAGTSGLNNEQFF. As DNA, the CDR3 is TGTGCCAGCGCCGGGACTAGCGGTCTGAACAATGAGCAGTTCTTC.

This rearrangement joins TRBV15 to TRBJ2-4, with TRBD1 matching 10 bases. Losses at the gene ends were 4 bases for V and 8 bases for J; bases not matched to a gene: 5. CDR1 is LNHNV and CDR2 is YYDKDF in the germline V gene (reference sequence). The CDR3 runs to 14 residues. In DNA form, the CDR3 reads TGTGCCACCAGCACCGGCGGGACAGGGGACATTCAGTACTTC. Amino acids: CATSTGGTGDIQYF.

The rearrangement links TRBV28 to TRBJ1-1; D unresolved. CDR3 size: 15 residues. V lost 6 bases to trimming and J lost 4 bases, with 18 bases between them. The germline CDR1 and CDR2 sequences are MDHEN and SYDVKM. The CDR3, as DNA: TGTGCCAGCAGCCAGCTTGTCGGGGTGGGCACTGAAGCTTTCTTT. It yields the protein CASSQLVGVGTEAFF.

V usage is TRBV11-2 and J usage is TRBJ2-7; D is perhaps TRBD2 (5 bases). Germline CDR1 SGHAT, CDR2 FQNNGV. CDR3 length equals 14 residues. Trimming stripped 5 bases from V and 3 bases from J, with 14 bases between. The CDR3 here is CASSEGPAGYEQYF. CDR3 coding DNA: TGTGCCAGCAGCGAGGGTCCGGCGGGCTACGAGCAGTACTTC.

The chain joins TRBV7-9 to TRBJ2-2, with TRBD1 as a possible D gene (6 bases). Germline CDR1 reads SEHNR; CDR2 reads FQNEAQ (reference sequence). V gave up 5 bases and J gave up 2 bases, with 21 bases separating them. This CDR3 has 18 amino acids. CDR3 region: CASSNGPKRTVNTGELFF. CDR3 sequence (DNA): TGTGCCAGCAGCAACGGACCCAAACGGACAGTCAACACCGGGGAGCTGTTTTTT. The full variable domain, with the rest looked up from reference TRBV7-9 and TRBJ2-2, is DTGVSQNPRHKITKRGQNVTFRCDPISEHNRLYWYRQTLGQGPEFLTYFQNEAQLEKSRLLSDRFSAERPKGSFSTLEIQRTEQGDSAMYLCASSNGPKRTVNTGELFFGEGSRLTVL.

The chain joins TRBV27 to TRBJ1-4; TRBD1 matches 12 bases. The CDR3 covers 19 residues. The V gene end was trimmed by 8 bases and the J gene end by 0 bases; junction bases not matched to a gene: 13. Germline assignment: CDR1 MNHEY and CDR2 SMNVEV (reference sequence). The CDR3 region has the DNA TGTGCCAGCCCTATGCGGGACAGGGGGCTAAGAGCAACTAATGAAAAACTGTTTTTT. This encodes CASPMRDRGLRATNEKLFF.

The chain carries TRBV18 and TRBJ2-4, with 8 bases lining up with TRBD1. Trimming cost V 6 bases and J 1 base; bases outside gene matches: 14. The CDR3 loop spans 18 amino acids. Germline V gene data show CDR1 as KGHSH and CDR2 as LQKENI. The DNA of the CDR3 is TGTGCCAGCTCCCACGGGACAGGTCGAGGTCTGGCCAAAAACATTCAGTACTTC. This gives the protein CASSHGTGRGLAKNIQYF.

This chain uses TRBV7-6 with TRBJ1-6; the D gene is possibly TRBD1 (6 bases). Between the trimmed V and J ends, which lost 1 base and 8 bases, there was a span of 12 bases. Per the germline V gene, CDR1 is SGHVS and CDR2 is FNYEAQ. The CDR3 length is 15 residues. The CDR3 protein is CASSLGGGAYSPLHF. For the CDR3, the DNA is TGTGCCAGCAGCTTAGGGGGGGGCGCGTATTCACCCCTCCACTTT.

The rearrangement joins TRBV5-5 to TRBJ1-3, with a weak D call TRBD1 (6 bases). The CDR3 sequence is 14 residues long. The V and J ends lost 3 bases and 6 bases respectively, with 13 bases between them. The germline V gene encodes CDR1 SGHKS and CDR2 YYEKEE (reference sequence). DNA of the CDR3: TGTGCCAGCAGCTCAACAGGGCCCCTAAACACCATATATTTT. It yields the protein CASSSTGPLNTIYF.